Sequencing of this T cell receptor beta chain was carried out in a study of identifying expanded T cells in peripheral blood. General study points: Over approximately two and four weeks, about 15 and 19 clones changed, versus roughly 1.1 between replicates.

Remarks on this clone: Its target is not known.

Profiling relied on immunoSEQ multiplex PCR, and the TCRdb table lists in-frame clones only, not all of them. The sample contains over 90,000 clones, around 89% of which appear only once. Germline CDR1 reads LNHDA; CDR2 reads SQIVND (reference sequence). V was cut by 3 bases and J by 5 bases, with 12 bases left in between. CDR3 length: 14 residues. The V and J genes are TRBV19 and TRBJ2-3; D uncertain. The sequencing sample was made of blood. The receptor was isolated from a person aged 18-70 years in good health. The CDR3 DNA reads TGTGCCAGTAGTATGGAGTCAGTGGGAGATACGCAGTATTTT. Translating it yields CASSMESVGDTQYF.